The rows below give T cell receptor beta chains drawn from one sample of a study of blood T cell repertoires in COVID-19. The table came from immunoSEQ multiplex PCR; TCRdb's copy has only in-frame clones and leaves some out. Of around 140,000 clones listed, 75% to 90% are singletons. Sequencing was performed on peripheral blood. These receptors were taken from an elderly man with acute or convalescent COVID-19. The CDR3 runs from the conserved cysteine through the conserved F or W. A D gene is named only where the DNA matches it firmly. Only some rows state a clone size, as once, few, many or a class for expanded clones.

>TRBV4-1|TRBJ2-1|TRBD2|once
TGCGCCAGCAGCCAAGAAGGGACTAGCGGCTACAATGAGCAGTTCTTC
CASSQEGTSGYNEQFF
>TRBV6-1|TRBJ2-1|NA|NA
TGTGCCAGCAGTGAAGCGTTGAGACAGTACAATGAGCAGTTCTTC
CASSEALRQYNEQFF
>TRBV24-1|TRBJ2-7|TRBD1|NA
TGTGCCACCAGTGATCCGGGACAGGACCCTTTGAAGCAGTACTTC
CATSDPGQDPLKQYF
>TRBV5-6|TRBJ2-5|NA|NA
TGTGCCAGCAGCTATTTGGACAGAGATCAAGAGACCCAGTACTTC
CASSYLDRDQETQYF
>TRBV5-6|TRBJ1-2|NA|NA
TGTGCCAGCCGCCGTCGAGGAAACAACTATGGCTACACCTTC
CASRRRGNNYGYTF
>TRBV11-2|TRBJ1-6|NA|NA
TGTGCCAGCAGCCGCCCCGGAGCAGCCTATAATTCACCCCTCCACTTT
CASSRPGAAYNSPLHF
>TRBV5-1|TRBJ2-5|NA|NA
TGCGCCAGCAGCGCCAGAGAGACCCAGTACTTC
CASSARETQYF
>TRBV28|TRBJ1-6|NA|NA
TGTGCCAGCAGCCCGGACATACGCTCCTATAATTCACCCCTCCACTTT
CASSPDIRSYNSPLHF
>TRBV25-1|TRBJ1-1|NA|once
TGTGCCAGCAGTGACAGGGCTTGGGCTACTGAAGCTTTCTTT
CASSDRAWATEAFF
>TRBV5-1|TRBJ2-3|NA|NA
TGCGCCAGCAGCGTCGGTAGCGCGACAGATACGCAGTATTTT
CASSVGSATDTQYF
>TRBV5-6|TRBJ1-3|NA|NA
TGTGCCAGCAGCTTCGCCGGTATCGACTCTGGAAACACCATATATTTT
CASSFAGIDSGNTIYF
>TRBV19|TRBJ2-1|NA|NA
TGTGCCAGTAGTACACGGGGCGGGACCTACTCCAATGAGCAGTTCTTC
CASSTRGGTYSNEQFF
>TRBV19|TRBJ1-5|NA|NA
TGTGCCAGTAGTATAGGAGGGCGGTCGGGGGAGCCCCAGCATTTT
CASSIGGRSGEPQHF
>TRBV4-1|TRBJ2-5|NA|NA
TGCGCCAGCAGCCAAGATATCGGGGGGCCTTTGGAGACCCAGTACTTC
CASSQDIGGPLETQYF
>TRBV5-1|TRBJ1-1|TRBD1|NA
TGCGCCAGCTTCCCTGGGACAGCTATGAACACTGAAGCTTTCTTT
CASFPGTAMNTEAFF